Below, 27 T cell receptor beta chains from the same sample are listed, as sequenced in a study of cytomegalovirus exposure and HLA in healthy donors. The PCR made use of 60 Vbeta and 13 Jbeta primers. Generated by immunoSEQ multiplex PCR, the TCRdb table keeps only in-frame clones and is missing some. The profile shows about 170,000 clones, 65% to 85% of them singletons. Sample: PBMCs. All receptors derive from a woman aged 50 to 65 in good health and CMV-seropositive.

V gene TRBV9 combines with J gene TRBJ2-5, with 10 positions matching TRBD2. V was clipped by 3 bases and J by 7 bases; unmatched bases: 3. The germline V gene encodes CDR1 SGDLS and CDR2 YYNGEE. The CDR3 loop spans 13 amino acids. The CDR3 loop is CASSASGSMTQYF. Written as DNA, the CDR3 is TGTGCCAGCAGCGCTAGCGGGAGCATGACCCAGTACTTC.

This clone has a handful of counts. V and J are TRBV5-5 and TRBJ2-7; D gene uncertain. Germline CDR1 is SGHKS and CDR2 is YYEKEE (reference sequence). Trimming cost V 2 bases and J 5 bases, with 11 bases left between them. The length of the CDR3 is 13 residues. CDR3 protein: CASSLRGFDEQYF. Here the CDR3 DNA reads TGTGCCAGCAGCTTAAGAGGTTTCGACGAGCAGTACTTC.

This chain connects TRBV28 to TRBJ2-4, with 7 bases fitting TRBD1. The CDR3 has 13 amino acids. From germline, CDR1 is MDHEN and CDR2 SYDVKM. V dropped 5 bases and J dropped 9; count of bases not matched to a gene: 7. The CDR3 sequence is CASSLDRVIIQYF. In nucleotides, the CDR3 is TGTGCCAGCAGTCTCGACAGGGTGATCATTCAGTACTTC.

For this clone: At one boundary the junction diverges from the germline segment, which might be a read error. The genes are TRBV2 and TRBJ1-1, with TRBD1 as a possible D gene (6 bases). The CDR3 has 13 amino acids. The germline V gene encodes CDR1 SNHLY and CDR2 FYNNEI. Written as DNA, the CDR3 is TGTGCCAGTAGTGGACAGCCGAACACTGAAGCTTTCTTT. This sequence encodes CASSGQPNTEAFF.

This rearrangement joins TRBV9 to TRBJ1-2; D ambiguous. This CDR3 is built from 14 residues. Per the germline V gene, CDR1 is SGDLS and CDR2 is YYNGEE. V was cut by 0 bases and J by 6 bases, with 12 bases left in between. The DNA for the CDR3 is TGTGCCAGCAGCGTAGGGTGGCAAGGAGATGGCTACACCTTC. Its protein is CASSVGWQGDGYTF.

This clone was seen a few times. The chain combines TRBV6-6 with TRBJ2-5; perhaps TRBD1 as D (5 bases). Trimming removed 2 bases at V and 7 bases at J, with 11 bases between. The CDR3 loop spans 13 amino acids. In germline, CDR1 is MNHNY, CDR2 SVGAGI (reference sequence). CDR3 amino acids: CASSYATTGTQYF. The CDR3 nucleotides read TGTGCCAGCAGTTACGCTACTACAGGGACCCAGTACTTC.

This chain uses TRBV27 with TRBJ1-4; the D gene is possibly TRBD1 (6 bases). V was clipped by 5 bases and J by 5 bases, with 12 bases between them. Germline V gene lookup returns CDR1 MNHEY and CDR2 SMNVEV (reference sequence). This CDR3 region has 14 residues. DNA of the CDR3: TGTGCCAGCAGTCGCCATGGACAGAATGAAAAACTGTTTTTT. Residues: CASSRHGQNEKLFF.

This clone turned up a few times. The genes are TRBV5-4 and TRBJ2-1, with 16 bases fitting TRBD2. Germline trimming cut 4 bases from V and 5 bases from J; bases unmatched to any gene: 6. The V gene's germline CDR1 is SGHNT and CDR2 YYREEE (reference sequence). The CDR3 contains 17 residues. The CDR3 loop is CASSGGTSGRADNEQFF. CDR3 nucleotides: TGTGCCAGCAGCGGCGGGACTAGCGGGAGGGCGGACAATGAGCAGTTCTTC.

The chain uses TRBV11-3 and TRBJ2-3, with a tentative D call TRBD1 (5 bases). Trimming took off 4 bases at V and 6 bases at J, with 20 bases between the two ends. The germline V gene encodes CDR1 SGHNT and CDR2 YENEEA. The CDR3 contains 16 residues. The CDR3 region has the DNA TGTGCCAGCAGCTCTCGCTCCCAGGGTCAGTCCGATACGCAGTATTTT. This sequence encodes CASSSRSQGQSDTQYF.

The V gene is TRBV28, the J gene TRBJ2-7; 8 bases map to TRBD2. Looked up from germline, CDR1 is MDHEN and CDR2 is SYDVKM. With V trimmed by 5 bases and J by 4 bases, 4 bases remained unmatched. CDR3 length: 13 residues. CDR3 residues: CASSRTSIYEQYF. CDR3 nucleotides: TGTGCCAGCAGTCGGACTAGCATTTACGAGCAGTACTTC.

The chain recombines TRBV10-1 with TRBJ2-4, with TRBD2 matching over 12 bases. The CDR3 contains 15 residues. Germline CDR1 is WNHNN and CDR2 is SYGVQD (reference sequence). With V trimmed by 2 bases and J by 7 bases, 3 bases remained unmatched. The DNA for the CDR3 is TGCGCCAGCAGTGAGGGCCTAGCGGGAGGGAACATTCAGTACTTC. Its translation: CASSEGLAGGNIQYF.

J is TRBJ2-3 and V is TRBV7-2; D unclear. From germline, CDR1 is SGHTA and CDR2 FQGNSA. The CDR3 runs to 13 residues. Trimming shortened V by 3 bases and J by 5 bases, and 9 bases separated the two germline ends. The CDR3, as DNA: TGTGCCAGCAGCTTGCGCGGCCAAGATACGCAGTATTTT. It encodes CASSLRGQDTQYF. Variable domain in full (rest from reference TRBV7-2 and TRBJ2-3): GAGVSQSPSNKVTEKGKDVELRCDPISGHTALYWYRQSLGQGLEFLIYFQGNSAPDKSGLPSDRFSAERTGGSVSTLTIQRTQQEDSAVYLCASSLRGQDTQYFGPGTRLTVL.

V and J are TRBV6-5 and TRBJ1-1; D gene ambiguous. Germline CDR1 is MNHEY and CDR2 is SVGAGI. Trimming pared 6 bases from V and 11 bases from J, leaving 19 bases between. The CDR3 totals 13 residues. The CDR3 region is CASSQRREVRAFF. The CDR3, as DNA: TGTGCCAGCAGCCAACGCCGGGAGGTCAGGGCTTTCTTT.

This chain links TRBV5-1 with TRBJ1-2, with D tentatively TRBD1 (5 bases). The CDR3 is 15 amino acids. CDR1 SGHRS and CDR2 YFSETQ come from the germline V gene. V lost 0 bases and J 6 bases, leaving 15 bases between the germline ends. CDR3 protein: CASSLVSRGLDGYTF. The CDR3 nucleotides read TGCGCCAGCAGCTTGGTTTCGAGGGGACTCGATGGCTACACCTTC.

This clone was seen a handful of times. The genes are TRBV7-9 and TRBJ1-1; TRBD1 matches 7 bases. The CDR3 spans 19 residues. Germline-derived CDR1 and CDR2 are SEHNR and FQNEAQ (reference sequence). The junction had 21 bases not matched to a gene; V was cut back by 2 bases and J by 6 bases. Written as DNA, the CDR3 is TGTGCCAGCAGCTTACCTGACAGGGCAAGAGAAAAAGGCATAGCTGAAGCTTTCTTT. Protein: CASSLPDRAREKGIAEAFF.

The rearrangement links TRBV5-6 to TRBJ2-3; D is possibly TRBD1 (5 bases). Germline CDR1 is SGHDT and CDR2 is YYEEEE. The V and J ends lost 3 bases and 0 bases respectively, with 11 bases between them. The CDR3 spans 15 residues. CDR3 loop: CASSSPGISTDTQYF. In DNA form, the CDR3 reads TGTGCCAGCAGCTCCCCAGGGATTAGCACAGATACGCAGTATTTT.

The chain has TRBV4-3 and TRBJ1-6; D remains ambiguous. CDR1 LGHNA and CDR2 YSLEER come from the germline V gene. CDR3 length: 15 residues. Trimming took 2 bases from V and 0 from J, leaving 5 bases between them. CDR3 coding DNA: TGCGCCAGCAGCCAAAGGAGCTCCTATAATTCACCCCTCCACTTT. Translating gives CASSQRSSYNSPLHF.

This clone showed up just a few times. CDR3 in DNA: TGTGCCAGCAGCTTATTGCGGGGTTCTAGCACAGATACGCAGTATTTT. Amino acid sequence: CASSLLRGSSTDTQYF. This chain connects TRBV7-2 to TRBJ2-3; perhaps TRBD2 as D (6 bases). The CDR3 has 16 residues. Germline V lookup: CDR1 SGHTA, CDR2 FQGNSA. Trimming left V 2 bases short and J 0 bases short, with 12 bases between.

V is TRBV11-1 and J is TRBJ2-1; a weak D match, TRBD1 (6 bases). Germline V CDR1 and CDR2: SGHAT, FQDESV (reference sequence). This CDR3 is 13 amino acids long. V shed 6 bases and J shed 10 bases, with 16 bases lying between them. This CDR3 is CASSHNPQGEQFF. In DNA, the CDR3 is TGTGCCAGCAGTCACAATCCCCAGGGGGAGCAGTTCTTC.

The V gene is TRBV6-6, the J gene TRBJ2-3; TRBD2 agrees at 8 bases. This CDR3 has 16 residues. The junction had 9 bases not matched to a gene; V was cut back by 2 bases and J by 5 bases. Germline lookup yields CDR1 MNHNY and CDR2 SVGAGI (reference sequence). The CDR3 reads CASSYGHEAGVDTQYF. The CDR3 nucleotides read TGTGCCAGCAGTTACGGCCACGAAGCGGGGGTAGATACGCAGTATTTT.

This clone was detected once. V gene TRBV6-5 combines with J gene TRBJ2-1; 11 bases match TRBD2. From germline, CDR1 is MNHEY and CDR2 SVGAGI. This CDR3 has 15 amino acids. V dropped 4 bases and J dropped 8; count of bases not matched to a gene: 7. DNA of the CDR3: TGTGCCAGCAGTTCGCTAGCGGGGGGACAATATGAGCAGTTCTTC. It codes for CASSSLAGGQYEQFF.

CDR3 amino acids: CAISEGLGGGNEQFF. Here the CDR3 DNA reads TGTGCCATCAGTGAAGGTCTAGGGGGGGGGAATGAGCAGTTCTTC. The chain has TRBV10-3 and TRBJ2-1; perhaps TRBD2 as D (7 bases). Trimming took off 3 bases at V and 7 bases at J, with 16 bases between the two ends. Germline V CDR1 and CDR2: ENHRY, SYGVKD. The CDR3 has 15 residues.

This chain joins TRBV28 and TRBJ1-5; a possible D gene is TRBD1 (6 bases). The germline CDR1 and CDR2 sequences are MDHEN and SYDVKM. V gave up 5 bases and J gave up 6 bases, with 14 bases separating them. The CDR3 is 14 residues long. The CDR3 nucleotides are TGTGCCAGCAGTCCACACAGGGAGGGTCAGCCCCAGCATTTT. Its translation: CASSPHREGQPQHF.

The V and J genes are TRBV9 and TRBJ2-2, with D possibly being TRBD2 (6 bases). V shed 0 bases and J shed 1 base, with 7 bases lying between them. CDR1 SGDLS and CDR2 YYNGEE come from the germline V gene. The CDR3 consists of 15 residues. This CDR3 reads CASSVVRGNTGELFF. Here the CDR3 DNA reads TGTGCCAGCAGCGTAGTGCGGGGGAACACCGGGGAGCTGTTTTTT.

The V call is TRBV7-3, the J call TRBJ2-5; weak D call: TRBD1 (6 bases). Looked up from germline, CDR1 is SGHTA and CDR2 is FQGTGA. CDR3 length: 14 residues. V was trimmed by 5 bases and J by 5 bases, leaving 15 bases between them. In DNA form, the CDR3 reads TGTGCCAGCAGCCCGGGGACAAGGGGTGAGACCCAGTACTTC. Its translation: CASSPGTRGETQYF.

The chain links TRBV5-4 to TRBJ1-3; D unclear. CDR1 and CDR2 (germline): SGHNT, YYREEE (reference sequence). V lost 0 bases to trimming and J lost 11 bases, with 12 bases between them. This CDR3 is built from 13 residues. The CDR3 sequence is CASSLDGPEPIYF. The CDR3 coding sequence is TGTGCCAGCAGCTTGGATGGGCCCGAACCCATATATTTT.

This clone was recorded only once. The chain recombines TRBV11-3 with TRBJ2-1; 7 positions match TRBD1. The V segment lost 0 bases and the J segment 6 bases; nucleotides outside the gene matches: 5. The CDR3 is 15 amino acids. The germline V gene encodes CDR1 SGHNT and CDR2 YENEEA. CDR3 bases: TGTGCCAGCAGCTTAGACGGGGACAGCCCCAATGAGCAGTTCTTC. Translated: CASSLDGDSPNEQFF.